This paragraph reports one T cell receptor (beta chain). This clone was recorded only once. The specificity of this receptor is unknown. Within one base of it there is no much larger clone, and no base qualities were kept. The donors were healthy, HIV-negative adults with no recently reported acute infections or vaccinations. All donors were Caucasian adults living in Nashville, Tennessee, USA. CD4+ T cells were enriched by magnetic negative selection, after which naive cells were positively selected on CD45RA and the negative fraction was taken as the memory subset. After blood collection by leukapheresis, PBMCs were isolated using Ficoll-Histopaque density gradient centrifugation and then cryopreserved in the vapor phase of liquid nitrogen. Purity and quantity of every magnetically sorted T cell population were checked by analytical flow cytometry. From each sorted fraction, genomic DNA was isolated and quantified by UV absorbance on a Nanodrop 2000c.

Including the terminal cysteine and phenylalanine, the CDR3 comprises 14 residues. Only the CDR3 portion is preserved as DNA: 42 bases, with reading frame beginning at the first base. Trimming at the junction amounts to 6 bases on V and 5 bases on J, and the germline ends lie 13 bases apart. The germline V gene sets CDR1 to MNHEY and CDR2 to SVGAGI. Using the deep immunoSEQ assay, multiplex PCR amplified TCR CDR3 regions from genomic DNA. Extracted genomic DNA from each cell subset was distributed evenly across all wells of several immunoSEQ 96-well plates, and each plate was treated as a replicate. For sorted subsets, about 200 ng genomic DNA, equal to 30,000 to 35,000 T cell genomes, was loaded into each replicate PCR. Purified libraries were quantified with a Qubit 3.0 fluorometer, sized on a Bioanalyzer 2100, and re-quantified with the KAPA Library Quantification kit. Every immunoSEQ 96-well plate was sequenced on a dedicated single-read 150-cycle Illumina NextSeq 550 flow cell. The published analysis was carried out like this. Because only junctional sequences without quality scores were contained in the immunoSEQ output, filtering matching that applied to full-length reads could not be performed. Sequences were annotated with PyIR, a Python wrapper for IgBLAST v1.9, and V/J genes and CDR3 were assigned using IMGT germline references. Reads with weak V/J assignments (E-value above 1e-6), missing CDR3, stop codons, out-of-frame junctions, or ambiguous translated residues were removed. V3J clonotypes were defined as sequences sharing the same inferred V gene, J gene, and CDR3 amino acid sequence. The percentage overlap between two repertoires was calculated by dividing the number of shared unique clonotypes by the size of the smaller repertoire. Three approaches were used to assess repertoire richness: RTK rarefaction, the Chao1 estimator, and Recon v2.1 estimates of unobserved clonotypes. For all TCRbeta clonotypes obtained by the gDNA method from several donors, generation probabilities were computed with OLGA. TCRdb carries this immuneACCESS record with in-frame sequences only. Its versions omit some clonotypes, under half of them owing to an unresolved V gene in the studies checked, with the rest unexplained. V and J calls and clone size come straight from that table; D and trimming were deduced from the DNA. The sample contains 600,000 to 750,000 clones, over 55% of them found a single time. The ten most abundant clones make up roughly 1.8% of the sample.

The source of the sample is a study of shared clonotypes between healthy human individuals (dated by TCRdb to between 2020 and 2021). About the investigation overall: The cohort comprised a couple of women and a few men aged 18 to 49 years. Different laboratories and diverse techniques were used to prepare libraries and sequence TCR repertoires, to increase sequencing depth and limit assay-specific biases. The study deeply sequenced blood TCR repertoires of 5 or 6 healthy adults to estimate repertoire size and the extent of clonotype sharing between individuals. For each donor, CD4 naive and CD4 memory were each run on three plates, CD8 naive on two plates, and CD8 memory on one plate. Leukapheresis yielded between about 0.9 and 8.9 billion PBMCs per donor.

Study-level results and caveats: Rarefaction of sorted-subset datasets indicated incomplete sequencing despite the large sequencing depth. The genetic and exposure-history diversity represented was limited by the small number of donors. Roughly 5% of naive CD4, 3.5% of naive CD8, 2.3% of memory CD4, and more than 0.35% of memory CD8 clonotypes were shared across several donors. Larger estimated clonotype richness was generally found for naive subsets than for memory subsets. Pairwise subsampling led to the expectation that sequencing depth would affect the degree of clonotype sharing among donors. Higher generation probabilities were observed for clonotypes shared by all four sorted-subset donors than for non-shared clonotypes. Sampling was limited to blood, and TCR repertoires in tissue likely differ from TCR repertoires in blood.

Recombination linked TRBV6-5 to TRBJ2-2; a tentative D call is TRBD2 (6 bases match). This TCR came from a woman in her 30s in good health. The sequenced sample was memory CD4+ T cells sorted from blood. The sample's cell subset or site label is to be understood as: CD45RA-negative fraction. The DNA sequence follows: TGTGCCAGCAGAAACCTCGCGGGGACCGGGGAGCTGTTTTTT. This codes for CASRNLAGTGELFF.